These 17 T cell receptor beta chains originate from one sample sequenced in a study of T-cell reconstitution after alpha-beta-depleted transplantation in children. As it was prepared, the TCRbeta library received unique molecular identifiers. TCRdb re-derived calls from the PCR reads in MiXCR, one entry per CDR3 protein. The sample holds over 120,000 distinct CDR3 sequences, about 9% seen once. The material sequenced was PBMCs, mostly from graft donor cells, taken 180 days after TCRalphabeta/CD19-depleted stem cell transplant. The receptors here all came from a female patient between 2 and 15 years old who had a stem cell transplant for congenital amegakaryocytic thrombocytopenia, so the T cells may come from the graft donor.

This clonotype was counted at least ten times. The genes are TRBV28 and TRBJ1-2; D not resolved. Germline loops: CDR1 MDHEN, CDR2 SYDVKM. The V end was cut by 6 bases, the J end by 8 bases, with 19 bases between. The CDR3 runs 14 residues. The CDR3 is CASSPQLSGKGYTF. The CDR3 DNA reads TGTGCCAGCAGCCCGCAGCTCTCGGGTAAAGGCTACACCTTC.

Note on this clonotype: A clone one base away is much larger, so this may be a read error. This chain uses TRBV15 with TRBJ2-2; D is unclear. The germline V gene encodes CDR1 LNHNV and CDR2 YYDKDF (reference sequence). This CDR3 is 15 amino acids long. The CDR3 here is CATSARWANTGQLFF. CDR3 in DNA: TGTGCCACCAGCGCCAGGTGGGCGAACACCGGGCAGCTGTTTTTT.

This clonotype was counted only a few times. CDR3 sequence reads: CASSAGNNQPQHF. DNA for the CDR3: TGTGCCAGCAGTGCGGGGAACAATCAGCCCCAGCATTTT. The chain employs TRBV2 and TRBJ1-5; no clear D. V was cut by 4 bases and J by 3 bases, with 7 bases left in between. The CDR3 consists of 13 residues. Looked up from germline, CDR1 is SNHLY and CDR2 is FYNNEI.

This clonotype was picked up many times. The chain links TRBV6-1 to TRBJ2-2, with D possibly TRBD2 on 6 matching bases. Germline V gene lookup returns CDR1 MNHNS and CDR2 SASEGT. This CDR3 has 16 residues. V lost 7 bases and J lost 2, with 17 bases in between. The CDR3 nucleotides read TGTGCCAGCAAAGTCAATGGAGGGGCCAACACCGGGGAGCTGTTTTTT. Its protein product is CASKVNGGANTGELFF.

Ten or more counts support this clonotype. The chain employs TRBV23-1 and TRBJ1-5, with TRBD1 as a possible D gene (6 bases). TRBV23-1 is placed among ORFs of uncertain function. This CDR3 is 14 amino acids long. V was cut by 4 bases and J by 3 bases, with 10 bases left in between. The CDR3 nucleotides read TGCGCCAGCAGTCTGGCAGGGGACAATCAGCCCCAGCATTTT. This gives the protein CASSLAGDNQPQHF.

This clonotype was found many times. This chain connects TRBV20-1 to TRBJ2-1, with TRBD2 identical over 10 bases. Per germline, CDR1 DFQATT and CDR2 SNEGSKA (reference sequence). V was clipped by 5 bases and J by 8 bases; unmatched bases: 15. The length of the CDR3 is 16 residues. CDR3 protein: CSADSRAGGPKDEQFF. Here the CDR3 DNA reads TGCAGTGCTGACTCCCGAGCGGGAGGGCCGAAAGATGAGCAGTTCTTC.

There are many counts of this clonotype. The V call is TRBV7-2, the J call TRBJ2-2; D might be TRBD2 (6 bases). The CDR3 sequence is 16 residues long. The V gene's germline CDR1 is SGHTA and CDR2 FQGNSA. V lost 5 bases, J lost 7 bases, and 20 bases lay in between. CDR3 nucleotides: TGTGCCAGCAGCCCTTGGACTACCGCTTGGGGCGGGGAGCTGTTTTTT. It codes for CASSPWTTAWGGELFF.

For the CDR3, the DNA is TGCAGTGCGATTTGGGGGGGGCGGAAGAACACTGAAGCTTTCTTT. It is translated as CSAIWGGRKNTEAFF. The V and J genes are TRBV20-1 and TRBJ1-1; TRBD1 is a possible D gene (6 bases). The CDR3 consists of 15 residues. V gave up 6 bases and J gave up 1 base, with 18 bases separating them. From germline, CDR1 is DFQATT and CDR2 SNEGSKA (reference sequence).

This clonotype came up many times. The chain links TRBV5-1 to TRBJ2-3; 9 nucleotides match TRBD2. V lost 0 bases to trimming and J lost 2 bases; unmatched junction nucleotides: 4. The CDR3 is 16 amino acids. Germline lookup yields CDR1 SGHRS and CDR2 YFSETQ. The CDR3 nucleotides read TGCGCCAGCAGCTTGGACTTAGCGGGAGCCACAGATACGCAGTATTTT. Protein sequence: CASSLDLAGATDTQYF. Full variable domain (remainder filled in from reference TRBV5-1 and TRBJ2-3): KAGVTQTPRYLIKTRGQQVTLSCSPISGHRSVSWYQQTPGQGLQFLFEYFSETQRNKGNFPGRFSGRQFSNSRSEMNVSTLELGDSALYLCASSLDLAGATDTQYFGPGTRLTVL.

V is TRBV28 and J is TRBJ1-4; tentative D call: TRBD1 (5 bases). V was pared by 6 bases and J by 13 bases, with 21 bases between. This CDR3 comprises 14 residues. From germline, CDR1 is MDHEN and CDR2 SYDVKM. CDR3 nucleotide sequence: TGTGCCAGCAGGGGGGGAAAGGCCTCCCAGGGACTGTTTTTT. It yields the protein CASRGGKASQGLFF.

This clonotype was detected only a few times. J is TRBJ1-6 and V is TRBV6-1, with 10 bases that match TRBD1. CDR1 MNHNS and CDR2 SASEGT come from the germline V gene. This CDR3 has 15 amino acids. V dropped 5 bases and J dropped 7; count of bases not matched to a gene: 5. Here the CDR3 DNA reads TGTGCCAGCAGTCTCCTGACAGGGGGCAATTCACCCCTCCACTTT. It yields the protein CASSLLTGGNSPLHF.

This clonotype has at least ten counts. The chain recombines TRBV5-1 with TRBJ2-5; TRBD1 might be the D (5 bases). V dropped 0 bases and J dropped 4 bases, with 16 bases sitting between them. Germline values: CDR1 SGHRS, CDR2 YFSETQ. This CDR3 spans 16 amino acids. The CDR3 protein is CASSLAAGWRGETQYF. The CDR3 nucleotides are TGCGCCAGCAGCTTGGCGGCAGGGTGGCGTGGAGAGACCCAGTACTTC. The full variable domain, completed using reference TRBV5-1 and TRBJ2-5, is KAGVTQTPRYLIKTRGQQVTLSCSPISGHRSVSWYQQTPGQGLQFLFEYFSETQRNKGNFPGRFSGRQFSNSRSEMNVSTLELGDSALYLCASSLAAGWRGETQYFGPGTRLLVL.

This clonotype was observed at least ten times. The chain combines TRBV5-1 with TRBJ2-7; 8 bases match TRBD1. CDR1 and CDR2 (germline): SGHRS, YFSETQ. Trimming removed 5 bases from V and 5 bases from J; junction bases left unmatched: 9. This CDR3 has 14 residues. CDR3 sequence reads: CASSWTGPADEQYF. CDR3 sequence (DNA): TGCGCCAGCAGTTGGACAGGGCCGGCGGACGAGCAGTACTTC.

In its sample, this clonotype was seen many times. The chain carries TRBV5-8 and TRBJ2-2; the D is unclear. Trimming removed 3 bases at V and 9 bases at J, with 18 bases between. Germline lookup yields CDR1 SGHTS and CDR2 YDEGEE. This CDR3 contains 15 residues. The CDR3 loop is CASSSPTSSVWELFF. The CDR3 DNA is TGTGCCAGCAGCTCCCCCACGTCGAGTGTCTGGGAGCTGTTTTTT.

The rearrangement joins TRBV20-1 to TRBJ2-7; perhaps TRBD1 as D (6 bases). V lost 0 bases and J lost 1, with 10 bases in between. Germline V gene sequence: CDR1 DFQATT, CDR2 SNEGSKA (reference sequence). The CDR3 consists of 14 residues. The CDR3 is CSAREGRGSYEQYF. The CDR3 DNA follows: TGCAGTGCTAGAGAGGGCAGGGGATCCTACGAGCAGTACTTC.

This clonotype was found a few times. This chain joins TRBV5-8 and TRBJ1-2; D unresolved. V was pared by 2 bases and J by 8 bases, with 16 bases between. This CDR3 contains 14 residues. Germline CDR1 reads SGHTS; CDR2 reads YDEGEE. The CDR3 nucleotides read TGTGCCAGCAGCTTAAGATCGGGAGTTCGGGGCTACACCTTC. Amino acids: CASSLRSGVRGYTF.

This clonotype has more than one count but fewer than ten. The CDR3 region has the DNA TGTGCCAGCAGCCGGAGACGGGTGAACACTGAAGCTTTCTTT. This codes for CASSRRRVNTEAFF. The V and J genes are TRBV12-3 or TRBV12-4 and TRBJ1-1; D remains ambiguous. There are 14 residues in the CDR3. Trimming removed 6 bases from V and 0 bases from J, with 11 bases in between.